These 7 T cell receptor beta chains were sequenced from one sample in a study of cytomegalovirus exposure and HLA in healthy donors. The PCR used 60 Vbeta and 13 Jbeta primers. Data came from immunoSEQ multiplex PCR; TCRdb stores just in-frame clones and leaves some out. The sample consists of 50,000 to 70,000 clones, roughly 74% of them appearing once. Input material: PBMCs. The receptors here all came from a man aged 35-49 years in good health and CMV-seropositive.

The rearrangement links TRBV5-4 to TRBJ2-3; 7 bases line up with TRBD2. The CDR3 loop spans 15 amino acids. The V gene end was trimmed by 4 bases and the J gene end by 3 bases; junction bases not matched to a gene: 8. Germline values: CDR1 SGHNT, CDR2 YYREEE (reference sequence). CDR3 sequence: CASSLERGTTDTQYF. CDR3 coding DNA: TGTGCCAGCAGCCTCGAGCGGGGAACGACAGATACGCAGTATTTT. Drawing the rest from reference TRBV5-4 and TRBJ2-3, the complete variable domain is ETGVTQSPTHLIKTRGQQVTLRCSSQSGHNTVSWYQQALGQGPQFIFQYYREEENGRGNFPPRFSGLQFPNYSSELNVNALELDDSALYLCASSLERGTTDTQYFGPGTRLTVL.

This chain connects TRBV29-1 to TRBJ1-2; D is undetermined. Germline lookup yields CDR1 SQVTM and CDR2 ANQGSEA. The CDR3 covers 13 residues. Trimming pared 6 bases from V and 7 bases from J, leaving 18 bases between. CDR3 sequence (DNA): TGCAGCGTCTGGACCGAGGGCCGAGGTGGCTACACCTTC. It codes for CSVWTEGRGGYTF.

The chain links TRBV29-1 to TRBJ1-1, with TRBD1 matching over 7 bases. The CDR3 extends over 12 amino acids. Germline CDR1 reads SQVTM; CDR2 reads ANQGSEA. V lost 8 bases to trimming and J lost 4 bases; unmatched junction nucleotides: 7. CDR3 DNA: TGCAGCACCAAACAGGGGATCACTGAAGCTTTCTTT. It codes for CSTKQGITEAFF.

The genes are TRBV6-1 and TRBJ1-1; 7 bases are shared with TRBD1. CDR1 and CDR2 from the germline V gene are MNHNS and SASEGT. The V gene end was trimmed by 6 bases and the J gene end by 3 bases; junction bases not matched to a gene: 4. This CDR3 has 13 residues. The CDR3 loop reads CASRFTGDTEAFF. CDR3 DNA: TGTGCCAGCAGATTTACAGGGGACACTGAAGCTTTCTTT.

In this sample, this clone turned up a few times. The chain couples TRBV30 to TRBJ1-1, with a tentative D call TRBD1 (6 bases). The CDR3 has 13 residues. CDR1 GTSNPN and CDR2 SVGIG come from the germline V gene (reference sequence). Between the trimmed V and J ends, which lost 3 bases and 6 bases, there was a span of 14 bases. The CDR3 region has the DNA TGTGCCTGGAGGGAACAGGGATTTTCTGAAGCTTTCTTT. It encodes CAWREQGFSEAFF.

The gene calls are TRBV7-3 and TRBJ1-5; D gene uncertain. This CDR3 has 13 residues. V lost 3 bases to trimming and J lost 1 base, with 4 bases between them. The V gene's germline CDR1 is SGHTA and CDR2 FQGTGA. CDR3 sequence: CASSLSSNQPQHF. As DNA, the CDR3 is TGTGCCAGCAGCTTGAGCAGCAATCAGCCCCAGCATTTT.

The CDR3 DNA is TGTGCCGCGGCCCGGACTAGCGTTACCGGGGAGCTGTTTTTT. It translates to CAAARTSVTGELFF. The chain is built from TRBV2 and TRBJ2-2; 9 positions agree with TRBD2. The CDR3 spans 14 residues. Germline-derived CDR1 and CDR2 are SNHLY and FYNNEI. Losses at the gene ends were 11 bases for V and 5 bases for J; bases not matched to a gene: 9. Complete variable domain (other parts from reference TRBV2 and TRBJ2-2): EPEVTQTPSHQVTQMGQEVILRCVPISNHLYFYWYRQILGQKVEFLVSFYNNEISEKSEIFDDQFSVERPDGSNFTLKIRSTKLEDSAMYFCAAARTSVTGELFFGEGSRLTVL.